This TCR beta chain was observed in a study of T cells in Graves' hyperthyroidism and ophthalmopathy. Study-wide findings and caveats: A model of 13 V-J pairs discriminated ophthalmopathy from stable hyperthyroidism. The model anticipated ophthalmopathy a median approximately 6.6 months pre-onset.

The investigators amplified TCR beta CDR3 regions from RNA transcripts. RT-PCR in the first round (using the HTBI primer set) targeted the TCR CDR3. MiXCR, run by TCRdb on the multiplex PCR reads, gives a single entry per CDR3 protein. The sample shows fewer than 650,000 distinct CDR3 sequences, approximately 49% of them seen only once. In germline, CDR1 is MNHEY, CDR2 SVGEGT. The CDR3 length is 17 residues. Trimming left V 8 bases short and J 6 bases short, with 28 bases between. With respect to this clonotype: What it recognizes is unknown.

The chain employs TRBV6-2 or TRBV6-3 and TRBJ1-2, with D possibly being TRBD1 (5 bases). The TCR comes from an adult woman with Graves' disease, either hyperthyroidism or ophthalmopathy (not recorded which). The sample taken for sequencing was peripheral blood or thyroid tissue (not recorded which). The CDR3 spells CASSPATGMGRSDGYTF. The CDR3 DNA reads as TGTGCCAGCTCACCGGCGACCGGGATGGGGCGTAGTGATGGCTACACCTTC.